Below, one TCR beta chain is given with its context. Its target is not known. The sample contains more than one DNA sequence encoding this CDR3. Here immunoSEQ multiplex PCR was the method, and the copy in TCRdb shows in-frame clones only, minus some. This sample has 100,000 to 150,000 clones; roughly 89% occur once, and the top ten carry around 30%. These data belong to a study of T cell responses to AZD1222 COVID-19 vaccine. Overall study context: Analysis merged second doses at about 4 or about 12 weeks.

From germline, CDR1 is SGDLS and CDR2 YYNGEE. The CDR3 contains 15 residues. The V and J ends lost 0 bases and 0 bases respectively, with 6 bases between them. Study-level findings and limits: Repertoires were sampled only after the peak T cell response.

The sequencing here drew on peripheral blood, taken on day 0 of AZD1222 vaccination. This receptor was taken from an adult in good health. V gene TRBV9 combines with J gene TRBJ1-4, with unresolved D. The CDR3 nucleotides read TGTGCCAGCAGCGTAGGGGGAGCAACTAATGAAAAACTGTTTTTT. This gives the protein CASSVGGATNEKLFF.